This TCR beta chain derives from a study of blood T cell repertoires in COVID-19. Looking at the study overall: Acute and convalescent COVID-19 samples came from the United States, Italy and Spain. PBMCs, B-cell-depleted T cells, or T cells were the source of the cDNA or gDNA that made up the material.

Per the study methods: Reference gene primers were amplified, and this amplification served to estimate nucleated cell counts. The repertoire was sequenced with immunoSEQ multiplex PCR; TCRdb's copy has only in-frame clones and lacks some. V, J and clone size derive from that table, while D and trimming were established from the DNA sequence. Here the sample spans 95,000 to 120,000 clones, roughly 85% being singletons. The receptor was derived from a human donor in a cohort sampled during active COVID-19. Sequenced input: peripheral blood.

CDR3 nucleotides: TGTGCCAGCAGCTACATAGCGGGGGGCTCCTACAATGAGCAGTTCTTC. It specifies CASSYIAGGSYNEQFF. This chain links TRBV11-2 with TRBJ2-1; the match to TRBD2 covers 10 bases. V shed 4 bases and J 0 bases; nucleotides not matched to a gene: 3. The CDR3 has 16 amino acids. Per the germline V gene, CDR1 is SGHAT and CDR2 is FQNNGV. The full variable domain, in which reference TRBV11-2 and TRBJ2-1 provide the parts outside the CDR3, is EAGVAQSPRYKIIEKRQSVAFWCNPISGHATLYWYQQILGQGPKLLIQFQNNGVVDDSQLPKDRFSAERLKGVDSTLKIQPAKLEDSAVYLCASSYIAGGSYNEQFFGPGTRLTVL.